One and the same sample provided the 5 T cell receptor beta chains below, sequenced in a study of blood T cells in healthy people across ages. Combining a sample-barcoded 5' primer with a J-beta primer mix, a second PCR ran for about 6 to 11 cycles. A single record per CDR3 protein comes from TCRdb applying MiXCR to the 5' RACE reads. The sample lists 600,000 to 1,000,000 distinct CDR3 sequences; more than 20% were seen once. This sample was also put to use in a study of T cells of mothers and their children.

The source material was blood. These receptors were taken from a boy under 18 in good health.

V is TRBV7-2 and J is TRBJ2-1; 11 nucleotides line up with TRBD1. There are 15 residues in the CDR3. The V and J ends lost 3 bases and 9 bases, in that order; junction bases with no gene match: 7. Germline-derived CDR1 and CDR2 are SGHTA and FQGNSA. CDR3 bases: TGTGCCAGCAGCTTCGTTAGGACAGGGGGCTTTGAGCAGTTCTTC. It translates to CASSFVRTGGFEQFF.

This clonotype was recorded a few times. This chain joins TRBV7-2 and TRBJ2-6; D is unclear. Trimming took off 3 bases at V and 1 base at J, with 10 bases between the two ends. The CDR3 spans 16 residues. Germline CDR1 is SGHTA and CDR2 is FQGNSA. The CDR3 reads CASSFFRPSGANVLTF. The CDR3 DNA is TGTGCCAGCAGCTTTTTTCGACCTTCTGGGGCCAACGTCCTGACTTTC.

This clonotype was observed a handful of times. The chain is built from TRBV20-1 and TRBJ1-3; D gene uncertain. V dropped 0 bases and J dropped 0 bases, with 12 bases sitting between them. CDR1 and CDR2 (germline): DFQATT, SNEGSKA (reference sequence). The length of the CDR3 is 16 residues. The CDR3 coding sequence is TGCAGTGCTAGAGATCGGACGGGGATCTCTGGAAACACCATATATTTT. Protein sequence: CSARDRTGISGNTIYF.

This chain joins TRBV6-6 and TRBJ2-1, with D tentatively TRBD2 (7 bases). Germline loops: CDR1 MNHNY, CDR2 SVGAGI (reference sequence). V was shortened by 0 bases and J by 0 bases, with 12 bases between the two germline ends. The CDR3 has 17 amino acids. DNA of the CDR3: TGTGCCAGCAGTTACTCGGGGGGGGCCCTCTCCTACAATGAGCAGTTCTTC. Translated: CASSYSGGALSYNEQFF.

The J gene is TRBJ2-4, the V gene TRBV3-1; 8 bases fit TRBD1. The CDR3 is 14 amino acids. With V trimmed by 4 bases and J by 8 bases, 7 bases remained unmatched. CDR1 and CDR2 (germline): LGHDT, YNNKEL (reference sequence). The DNA for the CDR3 is TGTGCCAGCAGCCCGCAGGGGGCGCAGGACATTCAGTACTTC. Translation gives CASSPQGAQDIQYF.